The next 17 T cell receptor beta chains were all read from a single sample in a study of blood T cells in healthy people across ages. Using a J-beta primer mix together with a sample-barcoded 5' primer, a second PCR was run for about 6 to 12 cycles. Each CDR3 protein gets one entry after TCRdb re-called the 5' RACE reads with MiXCR. The sample has about 1,400,000 distinct CDR3 sequences, approximately 38% seen once. The sequenced sample consisted of blood. Every receptor here comes from a woman in her late teens or twenties in good health.

This clonotype was recorded once. The V gene is TRBV5-1, the J gene TRBJ2-7; 9 bases align to TRBD1. This CDR3 has 19 amino acids. Germline V gene data show CDR1 as SGHRS and CDR2 as YFSETQ. V shed 3 bases, J shed 0 bases, and the junction held 16 bases outside the gene matches. The CDR3 region has the DNA TGCGCCAGCAGCTCCGGGTTGAGTAGGGGGACAGGGTACTCCTACGAGCAGTACTTC. Translating gives CASSSGLSRGTGYSYEQYF.

This clonotype was observed a handful of times. The chain has TRBV3-1 and TRBJ2-3, with TRBD1 matching 7 bases. The CDR3 is made up of 17 amino acids. CDR1 and CDR2 (germline): LGHDT, YNNKEL (reference sequence). Trimming at V came to 3 bases and at J to 5 bases, leaving 14 bases not matched to a gene. The CDR3 DNA sequence: TGTGCCAGCAGCCAGGCCGAGATTACAGGGGCGGGAGATACGCAGTATTTT. Amino acid sequence: CASSQAEITGAGDTQYF.

The rearrangement joins TRBV28 to TRBJ2-2; TRBD1 aligns across 8 bases. Per the germline V gene, CDR1 is MDHEN and CDR2 is SYDVKM. V shed 1 base, J shed 3 bases, and the junction held 13 bases outside the gene matches. This CDR3 comprises 19 residues. CDR3 amino acids: CASSLFPLGQGPDTGELFF. DNA of the CDR3: TGTGCCAGCAGTTTATTCCCATTAGGACAGGGCCCCGACACCGGGGAGCTGTTTTTT.

This chain connects TRBV10-3 to TRBJ2-1; tentatively, D is TRBD1 or TRBD2 (6 bases each). V lost 2 bases and J 4 bases, leaving 18 bases between the germline ends. Germline CDR1 is ENHRY and CDR2 is SYGVKD. This CDR3 has 17 residues. The CDR3 DNA sequence: TGTGCCATCAGTGAGCCAAAGGGGGACTCAACTTACAATGAGCAGTTCTTC. It yields the protein CAISEPKGDSTYNEQFF.

This clonotype was found a few times. J is TRBJ2-1 and V is TRBV3-1; the match to TRBD2 covers 9 bases. The germline gives CDR1 LGHDT, CDR2 YNNKEL (reference sequence). The CDR3 totals 16 residues. Trimming cost V 0 bases and J 9 bases; bases outside gene matches: 9. CDR3 DNA sequence: TGTGCCAGCAGCCAAGAGCCTGGCGGGGGGGTCTGTGAGCAGTTCTTC. Protein: CASSQEPGGGVCEQFF.

This clonotype was counted ten times or more. This chain joins TRBV20-1 and TRBJ2-3; 8 nucleotides line up with TRBD2. V gave up 1 base and J gave up 0 bases; unmatched junction bases: 0. Germline V gene lookup returns CDR1 DFQATT and CDR2 SNEGSKA (reference sequence). This CDR3 is 14 amino acids long. The chain's CDR3 is CSARVAGSTDTQYF. CDR3 nucleotide sequence: TGCAGTGCTAGAGTAGCGGGAAGCACAGATACGCAGTATTTT.

This clonotype has only a few counts. The chain links TRBV14 to TRBJ2-3; D gene unclear. This CDR3 is built from 15 residues. Trimming stripped 3 bases from V and 0 bases from J, with 10 bases between. From germline, CDR1 is SGHDN and CDR2 FVKESK. This CDR3 reads CASSQFGKSTDTQYF. In DNA form, the CDR3 reads TGTGCCAGCAGCCAGTTCGGAAAGAGCACAGATACGCAGTATTTT.

The chain has TRBV12-3 or TRBV12-4 and TRBJ2-7; 9 bases map to TRBD1. Gene TRBJ2-5 matches the end of the DNA better, so the J call may be wrong. The CDR3 is 14 amino acids. CDR3 sequence (DNA): TGTGCCAGCGGGGGTAGGGGGACAGGGGAGACCCAGTACTTC. Translating gives CASGGRGTGETQYF.

The chain recombines TRBV5-6 with TRBJ2-1, with 7 bases matching TRBD1. Looked up from germline, CDR1 is SGHDT and CDR2 is YYEEEE. With 4 bases clipped from V and 4 bases from J, the junction kept 5 bases outside the gene matches. There are 14 residues in the CDR3. CDR3 loop: CASSEQGWYNEQFF. The CDR3, as DNA: TGTGCCAGCAGCGAACAGGGGTGGTACAATGAGCAGTTCTTC.

This clonotype was counted between two and nine times. The chain recombines TRBV29-1 with TRBJ1-2; D is undetermined. This CDR3 has 11 amino acids. Trimming left V 6 bases short and J 6 bases short, with 11 bases between. In germline, CDR1 is SQVTM, CDR2 ANQGSEA. CDR3 in DNA: TGCAGCGTCACGGGAGGGAATGGCTACACCTTC. Its translation: CSVTGGNGYTF.

This chain connects TRBV20-1 to TRBJ2-5; TRBD1 matches at 8 bases. This CDR3 region has 13 residues. The germline CDR1 and CDR2 sequences are DFQATT and SNEGSKA (reference sequence). J lost 11 bases, V lost 5 bases, and 13 bases had no gene match. The CDR3 loop reads CSAGRDRFNEQYF. The CDR3 DNA is TGCAGTGCTGGACGGGACAGGTTCAATGAGCAGTACTTC.

The rearrangement joins TRBV12-3 or TRBV12-4 to TRBJ1-2; the D is unclear. V was clipped by 3 bases and J by 2 bases, with 10 bases between them. The CDR3 spans 14 residues. This CDR3 is CASSFNPENYGYTF. CDR3 in DNA: TGTGCCAGCAGTTTTAACCCGGAGAACTATGGCTACACCTTC.

The rearrangement links TRBV6-6 to TRBJ1-4; no clear D. The CDR3 runs to 13 residues. V was trimmed by 0 bases and J by 5 bases, leaving 4 bases between them. The V gene's germline CDR1 is MNHNY and CDR2 SVGAGI (reference sequence). This CDR3 is CASSYSWNEKLFF. CDR3 DNA sequence: TGTGCCAGCAGTTACTCGTGGAATGAAAAACTGTTTTTT.

This clonotype was observed a few times. V gene TRBV2 combines with J gene TRBJ1-1; unclear D gene. CDR1 and CDR2 (germline): SNHLY, FYNNEI. The CDR3 covers 13 residues. V lost 6 bases to trimming and J lost 4 bases, with 12 bases between them. CDR3 sequence: CASRSSEATEAFF. The CDR3, as DNA: TGTGCCAGCAGGTCTTCAGAGGCCACTGAAGCTTTCTTT.

The rearrangement joins TRBV20-1 to TRBJ1-5; 8 bases line up with TRBD1. Germline loops: CDR1 DFQATT, CDR2 SNEGSKA (reference sequence). The J segment lost 0 bases and the V segment lost 5 bases, leaving 6 bases of the junction unmatched. This CDR3 has 15 amino acids. The CDR3 DNA follows: TGCAGTGCTGAGGACAGGGAATATAGCAATCAGCCCCAGCATTTT. Translation: CSAEDREYSNQPQHF.

The genes are TRBV6-5 and TRBJ1-1; a possible D gene is TRBD1 (5 bases). V was pared by 2 bases and J by 1 base, with 11 bases between. CDR1 is MNHEY, CDR2 SVGAGI, per germline. The CDR3 runs 15 residues. The CDR3 coding sequence is TGTGCCAGCAGTTACACGGCAGGGAGGAACACTGAAGCTTTCTTT. Protein product: CASSYTAGRNTEAFF.

This sequence joins TRBV20-1 and TRBJ1-5; 8 bases map to TRBD1. Germline V CDR1 and CDR2: DFQATT, SNEGSKA (reference sequence). V was pared by 4 bases and J by 0 bases, with 8 bases of the junction left unmatched. CDR3 length: 16 amino acids. CDR3 bases: TGCAGTGCTAAAGGGACAGGAACTAGTAGCAATCAGCCCCAGCATTTT. Encoded protein: CSAKGTGTSSNQPQHF.